The sequence of this TCR beta chain was determined in a study of shared clonotypes between healthy human individuals. Several immunoSEQ plates held equal portions of the genomic DNA taken from each subset. This table comes from immunoSEQ multiplex PCR, and its TCRdb copy is limited to in-frame clones, with some not included. The sample gives roughly 720,000 clones, 90% of which show up once; about 34% is in the top ten. On this clone itself: The antigen is undetermined.

The study's findings and limits: Around 5% was the fraction of naive CD4 clonotypes found shared across four donors. Inspection by rarefaction showed sorted-subset sequencing to be incomplete despite large depth.

The germline V gene has CDR1 WNHNN and CDR2 SYGVQD (reference sequence). After removal of 10 bases from V and 5 bases from J, the junction contained 23 bases not matched to a gene. The CDR3 totals 18 residues. Study donors comprised healthy, HIV-negative adults devoid of recent acute infection or vaccination. The clonotype originates from a man aged 18-30 years in good health. Some clones in this sample may be carry-over from other donors' samples. The rearrangement joins TRBV10-1 to TRBJ2-7; 10 nucleotides agree with TRBD1. The sample consisted of memory CD8+ T cells from PBMCs. Subset indicated: CD45RO+ cells pooled with CCR7-negative TemRA cells. CDR3: CAIPIDGTGVYPANEQYF. DNA for the CDR3: TGCGCCATCCCGATCGACGGGACAGGGGTTTACCCCGCGAACGAGCAGTACTTC.